A single sample gave rise to the 4 T cell receptor beta chains below, sequenced in a study of T cell responses to AZD1222 COVID-19 vaccine. Produced via immunoSEQ multiplex PCR; TCRdb's table is partial and in-frame only. The sample includes 110,000 or so clones, approximately 90% of them seen just once. The sequencing used peripheral blood, collected on day 0 of AZD1222 vaccination. These receptors originate from an adult in good health.

This chain connects TRBV4-3 to TRBJ1-1; D possibly corresponds to TRBD1 (6 bases). Per the germline V gene, CDR1 is LGHNA and CDR2 is YSLEER. V was cut by 5 bases and J by 5 bases, with 9 bases left in between. CDR3 length equals 12 residues. CDR3 region: CASSEGGTEAFF. The CDR3 bases are TGCGCCAGCAGCGAGGGGGGGACTGAAGCTTTCTTT.

V gene TRBV27 combines with J gene TRBJ2-1; D ambiguous. The CDR3 covers 13 residues. Trimming took off 7 bases at V and 4 bases at J, with 11 bases between the two ends. Germline CDR1 and CDR2: MNHEY and SMNVEV (reference sequence). As DNA, the CDR3 is TGTGCCAGCACAGACCTATCTTACAATGAGCAGTTCTTC. Translating it yields CASTDLSYNEQFF.

The V and J genes are TRBV7-8 and TRBJ1-5; TRBD1 matches at 9 bases. In germline, CDR1 is SGHVS, CDR2 FQNEAQ. This CDR3 is 16 amino acids long. V lost 0 bases and J lost 6; bases outside the gene matches: 6. In nucleotides, the CDR3 is TGTGCCAGCAGCTTAGCGGGGGACAGGGTGGGTCAGCCCCAGCATTTT. It is translated as CASSLAGDRVGQPQHF.

V usage is TRBV20-1 and J usage is TRBJ1-2; no definite D call. This CDR3 spans 13 amino acids. The V end was cut by 3 bases, the J end by 4 bases, with 12 bases between. CDR1 DFQATT and CDR2 SNEGSKA come from the germline V gene (reference sequence). CDR3: CSASRQPPYGYTF. In DNA, the CDR3 is TGCAGTGCTAGTCGGCAGCCTCCCTATGGCTACACCTTC.